This T cell receptor (beta chain) emerged from a study of shared clonotypes between healthy human individuals. V was shortened by 3 bases and J by 0 bases, with 7 bases between the two germline ends. The length of the CDR3 is 15 residues. Germline V gene sequence: CDR1 SGHRS, CDR2 YFSETQ. TCRdb's copy holds only in-frame clones and misses some; the assay was immunoSEQ multiplex PCR. The table records more than 400,000 clones, 95% to 97% of them present only once. The V and J genes are TRBV5-1 and TRBJ2-6; the D is unclear. This receptor was taken from a young woman in good health. The specimen sequenced was naive CD4+ T cells sorted from blood. As for subset: CD45RA+ positively selected. The DNA of the CDR3 is TGCGCCAGCAGCTCCCCGGCCTCTGGGGCCAACGTCCTGACTTTC. Translated: CASSSPASGANVLTF.